The T cell receptor (beta chain) under discussion was sequenced for a study of Graves' ophthalmopathy and Graves' hyperthyroidism. Broader study findings: Prediction of ophthalmopathy progression reached roughly 70% sensitivity and approximately 75% specificity.

Amplified material comprised TCR beta CDR3 regions derived from RNA transcripts. Second-round multiplex PCR followed a first-round RT-PCR using HTBI primers. TCRdb called the multiplex PCR reads again in MiXCR, with one record for every CDR3 protein. The sample lists 580,000 or so distinct CDR3 sequences, under 45% seen once, with 3.5% to 4.5% in the top ten. Losses at the gene ends were 3 bases for V and 5 bases for J; bases not matched to a gene: 11. This CDR3 is built from 16 residues. In germline, CDR1 is SGHKS, CDR2 YYEKEE (reference sequence). This clonotype was recorded only once. Its antigen is not identified. A clone one base away is much larger, so this may be a read error.

This TCR was sampled from an adult man with Graves' hyperthyroidism. Sequencing input: peripheral blood or thyroid tissue (not recorded which). V is TRBV5-5 and J is TRBJ2-5, with 9 bases matching TRBD2. DNA of the CDR3: TGTGCCAGCAGCTGGACTAGCGAGAACGAGTTGGAGACCCAGTACTTC. It codes for CASSWTSENELETQYF.